Listed below are T cell receptor beta chains from one sample, sequenced in a study of blood T cells in healthy people across ages. TCRdb recomputed calls from the 5' RACE reads with MiXCR, one row per CDR3 protein. The data show more than 500,000 distinct CDR3 sequences, with roughly 29% seen just once and less than 20% held by the top ten. Sequenced material: blood. The source of these receptors is a woman in her 70s in good health. Both conserved end residues are part of each CDR3. Fields, in order: D gene, clone size, J gene, V gene, CDR3 protein, CDR3 DNA. D genes are given only for firm matches. Not every row has a clone size; where given, it reads once, few, many or a size class.

D: TRBD1; size: few; J: TRBJ2-7; V: TRBV27; CDR3: CASSLFPPGQGAYEQYF; DNA: TGTGCCAGCAGTCTGTTCCCGCCGGGACAGGGGGCTTACGAGCAGTACTTC
D: .; size: many; J: TRBJ2-5; V: TRBV7-2; CDR3: CASSSKAETQYF; DNA: TGTGCCAGCAGCTCAAAGGCGGAGACCCAGTACTTC
D: .; size: once; J: TRBJ2-5; V: TRBV7-2; CDR3: CASSYGWGETQYF; DNA: TGTGCCAGCAGCTATGGGTGGGGGGAGACCCAGTACTTC
D: .; size: .; J: TRBJ1-5; V: TRBV4-3; CDR3: CASSQVRGQPQHF; DNA: TGCGCCAGCAGCCAAGTGAGGGGGCAGCCCCAGCATTTT
D: TRBD1; size: few; J: TRBJ1-4; V: TRBV7-9; CDR3: CASSPGQQYNEKLFF; DNA: TGTGCCAGCAGCCCGGGACAGCAATATAATGAAAAACTGTTTTTT
D: .; size: many; J: TRBJ2-3; V: TRBV20-1; CDR3: CSARDTGQGDTQYF; DNA: TGCAGTGCTAGAGATACTGGGCAGGGAGATACGCAGTATTTT
D: TRBD1; size: .; J: TRBJ2-5; V: TRBV7-9; CDR3: CASRGQGVPEETQYF; DNA: TGTGCCAGCAGGGGACAGGGAGTTCCGGAGGAGACCCAGTACTTC
D: .; size: .; J: TRBJ2-3; V: TRBV14; CDR3: CASSQDLGNLGDTQYF; DNA: TGTGCCAGCAGCCAAGATCTCGGGAATCTCGGAGATACGCAGTATTTT
D: .; size: few; J: TRBJ2-1; V: TRBV5-1; CDR3: CASSPGARYNEQFF; DNA: TGCGCCAGCAGCCCGGGGGCCCGATACAATGAGCAGTTCTTC
D: .; size: .; J: TRBJ2-7; V: TRBV3-1; CDR3: CASSQAEGNEQYF; DNA: TGTGCCAGCAGCCAAGCCGAGGGGAACGAGCAGTACTTC
D: .; size: .; J: TRBJ2-5; V: TRBV6-2/TRBV6-3; CDR3: CASSYIGGETQYF; DNA: TGTGCCAGCAGTTACATCGGAGGGGAGACCCAGTACTTC
D: TRBD1; size: .; J: TRBJ2-1; V: TRBV5-1; CDR3: CASSDPAGTGVNEQFF; DNA: TGCGCCAGCAGCGATCCAGCCGGGACAGGGGTTAATGAGCAGTTCTTC
D: TRBD1; size: many; J: TRBJ1-2; V: TRBV4-3; CDR3: CASSPRPPGQGNYGYTF; DNA: TGCGCCAGCAGCCCCCGCCCACCAGGACAGGGGAACTATGGCTACACCTTC
D: TRBD2; size: many; J: TRBJ2-5; V: TRBV20-1; CDR3: CSANTPSGGQKETQYF; DNA: TGCAGTGCAAACACACCTAGCGGGGGACAGAAAGAGACCCAGTACTTC
D: .; size: many; J: TRBJ1-3; V: TRBV29-1; CDR3: CSVVTPGNTIYF; DNA: TGCAGCGTTGTGACGCCTGGAAACACCATATATTTT
D: .; size: .; J: TRBJ2-5; V: TRBV3-1; CDR3: CASSPEQGGMKTQSF; DNA: TGTGCCAGCAGCCCGGAGCAGGGTGGTATGAAGACCCAGTCCTTC
D: TRBD2; size: few; J: TRBJ2-3; V: TRBV5-1; CDR3: CASSLGWLAGGGDTQYF; DNA: TGCGCCAGCAGCTTGGGATGGCTAGCGGGGGGAGGAGATACGCAGTATTTT
D: .; size: .; J: TRBJ1-2; V: TRBV10-3; CDR3: CAISDWGDYGYTF; DNA: TGTGCCATCAGTGATTGGGGAGACTATGGCTACACCTTC
D: .; size: .; J: TRBJ1-2; V: TRBV6-2/TRBV6-3; CDR3: CASRAPRDGKFGYTF; DNA: TGTGCCAGCAGAGCTCCCCGAGACGGGAAATTCGGCTACACCTTC
D: .; size: many; J: TRBJ2-5; V: TRBV18; CDR3: CASSPLQETQYF; DNA: TGTGCCAGCAGCCCCCTACAGGAGACCCAGTACTTC
D: .; size: .; J: TRBJ1-1; V: TRBV2; CDR3: CASSAEQNTEAFF; DNA: TGTGCCAGCAGTGCGGAACAGAACACTGAAGCTTTCTTT
D: .; size: .; J: TRBJ2-1; V: TRBV2; CDR3: CASSEAIYNEQFF; DNA: TGTGCCAGCTCCGAGGCCATTTACAATGAGCAGTTCTTC
D: .; size: few; J: TRBJ2-2; V: TRBV12-3/TRBV12-4; CDR3: CASSLAPGELFF; DNA: TGTGCCAGCAGTTTGGCCCCCGGGGAGCTGTTTTTT
D: .; size: few; J: TRBJ2-3; V: TRBV5-1; CDR3: CASSLGSGGFADTQYF; DNA: TGCGCCAGCAGCTTGGGGTCAGGGGGGTTCGCAGATACGCAGTATTTT
D: .; size: few; J: TRBJ2-3; V: TRBV12-3/TRBV12-4; CDR3: CASVVSGPTDTQYF; DNA: TGTGCCAGCGTGGTGAGCGGCCCCACAGATACGCAGTATTTT
D: .; size: few; J: TRBJ2-4; V: TRBV9; CDR3: CASSVGPTENIQYF; DNA: TGTGCCAGCAGCGTGGGACCCACAGAAAACATTCAGTACTTC
D: TRBD2; size: few; J: TRBJ2-1; V: TRBV7-6; CDR3: CASSLPLAGDANEQFF; DNA: TGTGCCAGCAGCTTACCGCTAGCGGGGGACGCCAATGAGCAGTTCTTC
D: .; size: .; J: TRBJ1-5; V: TRBV6-6; CDR3: CASTLMLGTPQHF; DNA: TGTGCCAGCACCCTAATGCTGGGGACACCGCAGCATTTT
D: .; size: .; J: TRBJ2-7; V: TRBV7-2; CDR3: CASSSRPGASYEQYF; DNA: TGTGCCAGCAGCTCACGACCGGGGGCTTCCTACGAGCAGTACTTC
D: TRBD1; size: .; J: TRBJ2-3; V: TRBV4-1; CDR3: CASSLQQGSTDTQYF; DNA: TGCGCCAGCAGCCTACAACAGGGGAGCACAGATACGCAGTATTTT